This T cell receptor beta chain was recovered during a study of early T cells in non-severe SARS-CoV-2 infection. Broader study findings: Using VDJdb, the matching emphasized anti-spike CD8 responses while missing private and CD4 specificities.

TCRdb itself ran the 5' RACE reads through MiXCR, one entry per CDR3 protein. The sample carries about 60,000 distinct CDR3 sequences, roughly 12% recorded once. This clonotype was picked up many times. Its antigen is undetermined. This CDR3 contains 16 residues. Germline loops: CDR1 MDHEN, CDR2 SYDVKM. V lost 3 bases, J lost 5 bases, and 17 bases lay in between. The chain has TRBV28 and TRBJ1-5; no clear D. Sequencing was performed on whole blood. This TCR derives from an adult who was a healthcare worker with PCR-confirmed SARS-CoV-2 infection or an uninfected control (not recorded which). Written as DNA, the CDR3 is TGTGCCAGCAGTTTGGCGAAGAGGGTGAGGGATCAGCCCCAGCATTTT. It codes for CASSLAKRVRDQPQHF. Variable domain in full (rest from reference TRBV28 and TRBJ1-5): DVKVTQSSRYLVKRTGEKVFLECVQDMDHENMFWYRQDPGLGLRLIYFSYDVKMKEKGDIPEGYSVSREKKERFSLILESASTNQTSMYLCASSLAKRVRDQPQHFGDGTRLSIL.